The source of this T cell receptor (beta chain) is a study of T cell responses to AZD1222 COVID-19 vaccine. CDR3 length equals 15 residues. Trimming removed 0 bases from V and 7 bases from J, with 13 bases in between. Germline lookup yields CDR1 SGHVS and CDR2 FQNEAQ. Here immunoSEQ multiplex PCR was the method, and the copy in TCRdb shows in-frame clones only, minus some. The sample lists some 96,000 clones; around nine tenths were seen once. The sample was peripheral blood, taken on day 0 of AZD1222 vaccination. The TCR comes from an adult in good health. The chain uses TRBV7-8 and TRBJ1-5; D is uncertain. The CDR3 here is CASSLALGFGQPQHF. CDR3 nucleotide sequence: TGTGCCAGCAGCTTAGCGCTGGGTTTCGGACAGCCCCAGCATTTT.